Below, 8 T cell receptor beta chains from the same sample are listed, as sequenced in a study of T cell clusters in autoimmune cytopenias. One tube held mixed TRB-A and TRB-B primer pools for touch-down PCR. TCRdb reprocessed the multiplex PCR reads, with one entry per CDR3 protein and no DNA. This sample's table reports 6,500 to 10,000 distinct CDR3 sequences. TRB amplification used around 0.25 ug of peripheral blood genomic DNA. Sequenced material: peripheral blood. The receptors here all came from a human donor with an autoimmune cytopenia or autoimmune hepatitis (not recorded which).

V usage is TRBV7-9 and J usage is TRBJ2-2; TCRdb's assignment of TRBD1 cannot be checked, as there is no DNA. Germline loops: CDR1 SEHNR, CDR2 FQNEAQ (reference sequence). The CDR3 length is 13 residues. CDR3 region: CASSLQGTGELFF.

The chain links TRBV6-5 to TRBJ1-1. The CDR3 loop spans 12 amino acids. Germline-derived CDR1 and CDR2 are MNHEY and SVGAGI. CDR3: CAISKMDTEAFF.

This clonotype is classed as medium-sized by frequency. The rearrangement uses TRBV27 and TRBJ1-5. Germline V gene sequence: CDR1 MNHEY, CDR2 SMNVEV (reference sequence). The CDR3 is made up of 14 amino acids. The CDR3 loop reads CASGRAYSNQPQHF.

This clonotype counts as medium-sized by frequency. The chain combines TRBV27 with TRBJ2-7. The length of the CDR3 is 13 residues. CDR1 and CDR2 from the germline V gene are MNHEY and SMNVEV (reference sequence). CDR3 sequence: CASRATGSYEQYF.

This chain joins TRBV20-1 and TRBJ1-2; TCRdb lists TRBD1, though no DNA is available to test this call. This CDR3 spans 14 amino acids. In germline, CDR1 is DFQATT, CDR2 SNEGSKA (reference sequence). The CDR3 here is CSASQPQGRGGYTF.

This clonotype is called medium-sized based on its frequency. The chain recombines TRBV30 with TRBJ2-1; TCRdb proposes TRBD1, but this gene call is untestable without DNA. CDR3 length: 15 amino acids. Germline CDR1 and CDR2: GTSNPN and SVGIG (reference sequence). CDR3 amino acids: CAGISGGRSYNEQFF. The whole variable domain, filled in from reference TRBV30 and TRBJ2-1, reads SQTIHQWPATLVQPVGSPLSLECTVEGTSNPNLYWYRQAAGRGLQLLFYSVGIGQISSEVPQNLSASRPQDRQFILSSKKLLLSDSGFYLCAGISGGRSYNEQFFGPGTRLTVL.

The chain joins TRBV5-4 to TRBJ2-1; TCRdb indicates TRBD2, and absent DNA this call remains unverified. The CDR3 extends over 15 amino acids. Germline CDR1 reads SGHNT; CDR2 reads YYREEE (reference sequence). CDR3: CASSLIAGDYNEQFF.

CDR3 amino acids: CASSPPDGGNPGELFF. The V call is TRBV19, the J call TRBJ2-2; TCRdb gives TRBD1 as the D gene, but with no DNA this cannot be confirmed. The CDR3 loop spans 16 amino acids. From germline, CDR1 is LNHDA and CDR2 SQIVND (reference sequence). Filled out from reference TRBV19 and TRBJ2-2, the complete variable domain reads DGGITQSPKYLFRKEGQNVTLSCEQNLNHDAMYWYRQDPGQGLRLIYYSQIVNDFQKGDIAEGYSVSREKKESFPLTVTSAQKNPTAFYLCASSPPDGGNPGELFFGEGSRLTVL.